This T cell receptor (beta chain) was obtained from a study of cytomegalovirus exposure and HLA in healthy donors. The overall study: Ancestry clustering placed 70% to 85% of under 450 genotyped donors in the Caucasian-associated cluster.

The PCR contained 60 Vbeta and 13 Jbeta primers. Some clones are missing from TCRdb's copy, which holds only in-frame ones; the method was immunoSEQ multiplex PCR. This table has tens of thousands of clones, roughly 80% appearing once. The CDR3 has 14 amino acids. Germline V gene data show CDR1 as SGHAT and CDR2 as FQDESV (reference sequence). Trimming shortened V by 6 bases and J by 4 bases, and 15 bases separated the two germline ends. This clone was counted once. The TCR comes from a man in his forties or fifties in good health and CMV-seronegative. The genes are TRBV11-1 and TRBJ2-5; D possibly corresponds to TRBD2 (5 bases). The material sequenced was PBMCs. CDR3 residues: CASSPPGLLETQYF. Here the CDR3 DNA reads TGTGCCAGCAGTCCTCCTGGACTCTTAGAGACCCAGTACTTC.